This entry lists 5 T cell receptor beta chains sequenced from one sample in a study of blood T cell repertoires in COVID-19. Measured with immunoSEQ multiplex PCR; TCRdb has only the in-frame clones, and not every one. The repertoire holds a few hundred thousand clones, with approximately 83% as singletons. Sequencing used PBMCs or T cells enriched from blood (not recorded which). All receptors derive from a woman in her fifties or sixties who had recovered from COVID-19.

The chain recombines TRBV6-4 with TRBJ2-3; 9 bases align to TRBD2. The CDR3 extends over 15 amino acids. In germline, CDR1 is MRHNA, CDR2 SNTAGT. J gave up 3 bases and V 2 bases, and 3 bases lay outside the gene matches. CDR3 region: CASSDRAGGTDTQYF. The CDR3 nucleotides are TGTGCCAGCAGTGACCGGGCGGGAGGGACAGATACGCAGTATTTT.

Notes on this clone: Other DNA sequences in the same sample also yield this CDR3. The CDR3 region is CASSYSGGTEAFF. CDR3 DNA sequence: TGTGCCAGCAGTTACTCGGGAGGCACTGAAGCTTTCTTT. The chain couples TRBV6-5 to TRBJ1-1, with D hard to call. The CDR3 is 13 residues long. CDR1 and CDR2 (germline): MNHEY, SVGAGI. Trimming left V 0 bases short and J 4 bases short, with 6 bases between.

The chain has TRBV27 and TRBJ1-1; tentatively, D is TRBD1 (5 bases). V was pared by 2 bases and J by 7 bases, with 11 bases between. Germline-derived CDR1 and CDR2 are MNHEY and SMNVEV (reference sequence). The CDR3 runs 13 residues. DNA of the CDR3: TGTGCCAGCAGTTTAGCAGGGACTGTTGAAGCTTTCTTT. This gives the protein CASSLAGTVEAFF.

The chain couples TRBV25-1 to TRBJ2-7; D is uncertain. This CDR3 has 13 residues. In germline, CDR1 is MGHDK, CDR2 SYGVNS. The V and J ends lost 6 bases and 0 bases respectively, with 9 bases between them. CDR3 loop: CASRTENSYEQYF. The CDR3 DNA is TGTGCCAGCAGAACAGAGAACTCCTACGAGCAGTACTTC.

The chain has TRBV19 and TRBJ2-5; D perhaps matches TRBD2 (6 bases). The CDR3 extends over 16 amino acids. The germline V gene has CDR1 LNHDA and CDR2 SQIVND (reference sequence). V lost 5 bases, J lost 1 base, and 17 bases lay in between. CDR3 region: CASSSRGGSSQETQYF. The DNA of the CDR3 is TGTGCCAGTAGTTCCCGAGGAGGGAGCAGCCAAGAGACCCAGTACTTC.